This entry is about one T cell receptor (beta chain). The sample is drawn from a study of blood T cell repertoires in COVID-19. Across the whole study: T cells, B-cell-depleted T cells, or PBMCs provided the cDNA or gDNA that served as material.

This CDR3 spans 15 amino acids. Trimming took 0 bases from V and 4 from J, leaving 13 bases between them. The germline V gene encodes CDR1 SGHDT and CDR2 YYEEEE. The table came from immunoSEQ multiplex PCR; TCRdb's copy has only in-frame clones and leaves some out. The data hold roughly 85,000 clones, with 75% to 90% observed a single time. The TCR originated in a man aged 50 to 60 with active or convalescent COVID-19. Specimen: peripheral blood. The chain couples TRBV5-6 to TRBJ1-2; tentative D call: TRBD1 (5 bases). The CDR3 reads CASSLVGRAAYGYTF. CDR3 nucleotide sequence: TGTGCCAGCAGCTTGGTGGGCAGGGCTGCCTATGGCTACACCTTC. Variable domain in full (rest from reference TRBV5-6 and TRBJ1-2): DAGVTQSPTHLIKTRGQQVTLRCSPKSGHDTVSWYQQALGQGPQFIFQYYEEEERQRGNFPDRFSGHQFPNYSSELNVNALLLGDSALYLCASSLVGRAAYGYTFGSGTRLTVV.